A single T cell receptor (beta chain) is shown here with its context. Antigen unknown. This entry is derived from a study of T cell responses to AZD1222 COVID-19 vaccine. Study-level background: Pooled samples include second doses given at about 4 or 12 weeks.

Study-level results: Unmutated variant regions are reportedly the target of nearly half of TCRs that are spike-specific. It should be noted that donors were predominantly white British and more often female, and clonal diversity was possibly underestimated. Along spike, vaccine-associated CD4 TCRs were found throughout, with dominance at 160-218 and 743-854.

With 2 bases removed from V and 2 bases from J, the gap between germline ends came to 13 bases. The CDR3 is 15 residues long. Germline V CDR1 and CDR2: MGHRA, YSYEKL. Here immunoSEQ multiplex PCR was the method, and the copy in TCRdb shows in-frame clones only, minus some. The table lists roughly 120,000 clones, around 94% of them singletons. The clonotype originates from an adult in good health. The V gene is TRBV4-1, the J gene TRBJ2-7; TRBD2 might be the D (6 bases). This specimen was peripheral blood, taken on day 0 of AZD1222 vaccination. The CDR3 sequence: CASSQPRRGTYEQYF. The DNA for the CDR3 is TGCGCCAGCAGCCAACCTCGGCGGGGCACCTACGAGCAGTACTTC.